A single sample gave rise to the 10 T cell receptor beta chains below, sequenced in a study of OX40 agonist ivuxolimab in advanced cancers. The table came from immunoSEQ multiplex PCR; TCRdb's copy has only in-frame clones and leaves some out. The data contain 70,000 to 95,000 clones, around four fifths of them singletons. Specimen: CD4+ or CD8+ T cells sorted from blood, collected in a trial of the OX40 agonist ivuxolimab. The receptors were gathered from an adult with an advanced solid tumor such as melanoma, head and neck, liver or kidney cancer.

The gene calls are TRBV2 and TRBJ1-1; D is unresolved. Trimming removed 4 bases at V and 10 bases at J, with 10 bases between. CDR1 and CDR2 (germline): SNHLY, FYNNEI. CDR3 length: 11 residues. The CDR3 nucleotides read TGTGCCAGCAGTGGAAGTGGGCCAGCTTTCTTT. Its translation is CASSGSGPAFF.

This chain links TRBV29-1 with TRBJ1-2; tentatively, D is TRBD1 (5 bases). Germline V gene data show CDR1 as SQVTM and CDR2 as ANQGSEA. CDR3 size: 13 residues. V gave up 1 base and J gave up 6 bases, with 12 bases separating them. The CDR3 DNA reads TGCAGCGTTGAAGGGGGCATATGGAATGGCTACACCTTC. Residues: CSVEGGIWNGYTF.

The rearrangement joins TRBV29-1 to TRBJ2-4; no clear D. V was trimmed by 4 bases and J by 1 base, leaving 5 bases between them. CDR3 size: 12 residues. The germline gives CDR1 SQVTM, CDR2 ANQGSEA. CDR3 residues: CSVAAAKNIQYF. DNA for the CDR3: TGCAGCGTTGCAGCTGCCAAAAACATTCAGTACTTC.

The V call is TRBV7-9, the J call TRBJ1-1; D is uncertain. Germline loops: CDR1 SEHNR, CDR2 FQNEAQ (reference sequence). The ends were cut back, 5 bases at V and 5 bases at J, with 6 bases in the middle. This CDR3 has 11 amino acids. CDR3 in amino acids: CASSGGTEAFF. The CDR3, as DNA: TGTGCCAGCAGCGGCGGAACTGAAGCTTTCTTT.

This clone was detected only a few times. V is TRBV18 and J is TRBJ2-1; possibly TRBD1 for D (5 bases). Trimming stripped 3 bases from V and 8 bases from J, with 11 bases between. Germline V gene sequence: CDR1 KGHSH, CDR2 LQKENI. The CDR3 runs to 13 residues. Here the CDR3 DNA reads TGTGCCAGCTCACCGGACATACAGGATGAGCAGTTCTTC. Translated: CASSPDIQDEQFF.

The rearrangement joins TRBV5-5 to TRBJ2-1, with 7 nucleotides matching TRBD2. The CDR3 contains 17 residues. CDR1 SGHKS and CDR2 YYEKEE come from the germline V gene (reference sequence). Trimming at V came to 3 bases and at J to 1 base, leaving 10 bases not matched to a gene. CDR3 nucleotide sequence: TGTGCCAGCAGCTACAGTGAACGGGGGGTTTCCTACAATGAGCAGTTCTTC. Translating gives CASSYSERGVSYNEQFF.

This chain links TRBV7-8 with TRBJ2-1; TRBD1 matches at 11 bases. The junction had 12 bases not matched to a gene; V was cut back by 5 bases and J by 9 bases. The CDR3 spans 16 residues. Germline V gene data show CDR1 as SGHVS and CDR2 as FQNEAQ. The CDR3 loop reads CASSVPGTGGISEQFF. DNA for the CDR3: TGTGCCAGCAGCGTCCCCGGGACAGGGGGTATCAGTGAGCAGTTCTTC.

The CDR3 region has the DNA TGTGCCAGCACCCCTTTCCCGTCAGGGACAATGAATGAAAAACTGTTTTTT. This codes for CASTPFPSGTMNEKLFF. The rearrangement uses TRBV28 and TRBJ1-4; TRBD1 is a possible D gene (6 bases). CDR3 size: 17 residues. CDR1 MDHEN and CDR2 SYDVKM come from the germline V gene. With 7 bases removed from V and 5 bases from J, the gap between germline ends came to 23 bases.

The chain uses TRBV6-6 and TRBJ1-5; 7 bases map to TRBD1. Germline-derived CDR1 and CDR2 are MNHNY and SVGAGI (reference sequence). J was trimmed by 7 bases and V by 4 bases; bases with no gene match: 10. The CDR3 extends over 15 amino acids. The CDR3: CASSFLGQPEQPQHF. The CDR3 DNA is TGTGCCAGCAGTTTTCTGGGACAGCCGGAGCAGCCCCAGCATTTT.

The chain employs TRBV10-3 and TRBJ2-3, with a weak D call TRBD1 (6 bases). V lost 9 bases and J 6 bases, leaving 10 bases between the germline ends. The CDR3 runs to 11 residues. The V gene's germline CDR1 is ENHRY and CDR2 SYGVKD. DNA for the CDR3: TGTGCCATTCGGGACACGGATACGCAGTATTTT. Protein: CAIRDTDTQYF.